This T cell receptor beta chain was captured in a study of cytomegalovirus exposure and HLA in healthy donors. Study as a whole: As an earlier analysis found, roughly 170 million T cells yielded some 120 million unique TCR beta sequences. General study points: Whilst most TCR sequences proved rare, a subset of public TCRs occurred across many donors. Immune exposure information available was restricted to CMV serostatus.

The CDR3 is made up of 14 amino acids. V lost 1 base, J lost 4 bases, and 1 base stayed unmatched. Germline V CDR1 and CDR2: SGHVS, FNYEAQ. This clone turned up a few times. Antigen specificity is unknown. PCR amplification relied on 60 Vbeta primers (plus 13 Jbeta primers). Assay used: immunoSEQ multiplex PCR; TCRdb lists only in-frame clones, some missing. Of over 85,000 clones in the sample, nearly 65% are singletons; the top ten hold around 4.8%. Sequencing was carried out using PBMCs. This sequence was found in a human donor in good health. This chain joins TRBV7-6 and TRBJ2-7, with TRBD1 matching over 10 bases. This CDR3 is CASSLGQGAYEQYF. The CDR3 DNA is TGTGCCAGCAGCTTAGGACAGGGGGCTTACGAGCAGTACTTC. Based on the CDR3 plus reference TRBV7-6 and TRBJ2-7, the full variable domain is GAGVSQSPRYKVTKRGQDVALRCDPISGHVSLYWYRQALGQGPEFLTYFNYEAQQDKSGLPNDRFSAERPEGSISTLTIQRTEQRDSAMYRCASSLGQGAYEQYFGPGTRLTVT.